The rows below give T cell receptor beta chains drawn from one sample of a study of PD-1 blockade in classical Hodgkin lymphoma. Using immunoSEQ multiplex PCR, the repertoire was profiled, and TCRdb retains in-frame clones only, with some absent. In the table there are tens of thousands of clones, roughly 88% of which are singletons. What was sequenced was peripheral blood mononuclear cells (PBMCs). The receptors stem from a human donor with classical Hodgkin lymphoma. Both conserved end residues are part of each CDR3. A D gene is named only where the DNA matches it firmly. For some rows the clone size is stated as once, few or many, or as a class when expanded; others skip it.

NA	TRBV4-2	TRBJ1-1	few	TGTGCCAGCAGCCAAGTCGGCGGAAAAGCTTTCTTT	CASSQVGGKAFF
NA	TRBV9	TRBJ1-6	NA	TGTGCCAGCAGCGTCAGCTCCTATAATTCACCCCTCCACTTT	CASSVSSYNSPLHF
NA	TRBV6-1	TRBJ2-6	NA	TGTGCCAGCAGTGAAAGCGTCCCGGCCTCTGGGGCCAACGTCCTGACTTTC	CASSESVPASGANVLTF
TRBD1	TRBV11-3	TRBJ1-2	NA	TGTGCCAGCAGCCGAGGGACAGGGGTCAGATACACCTTC	CASSRGTGVRYTF
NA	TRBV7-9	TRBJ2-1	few	TGTGCCAGCAGCAAGACGGGCAGCTCCTACAATGAGCAGTTCTTC	CASSKTGSSYNEQFF
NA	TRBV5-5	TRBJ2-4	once	TGTGCCAGCAGCTTGGGGGCAGGGGTTTCCAAAAACATTCAGTACTTC	CASSLGAGVSKNIQYF
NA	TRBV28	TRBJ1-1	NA	TGTGCCAGCAGTTTATCCGGGACAACTGCTTTCTTT	CASSLSGTTAFF
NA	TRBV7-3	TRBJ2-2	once	TGTGCCAGCAGCTTAAGTTCGACCGGGGAGCTGTTTTTT	CASSLSSTGELFF
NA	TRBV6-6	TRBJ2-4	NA	TGTGCCAGCAGTCGTGACAGAGCCAAAAACATTCAGTACTTC	CASSRDRAKNIQYF
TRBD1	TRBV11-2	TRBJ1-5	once	TGTGCCAGCAGCAAAGACAGGGCGTATCAGCCCCAGCATTTT	CASSKDRAYQPQHF
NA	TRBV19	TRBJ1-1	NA	TGTGCCAGTAGTATAGCAGCGCTTGGGGGAACTGAAGCTTTCTTT	CASSIAALGGTEAFF
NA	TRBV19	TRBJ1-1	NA	TGTGCCAGTAGTGTCGCCCTGGACGGCACTGAAGCTTTCTTT	CASSVALDGTEAFF
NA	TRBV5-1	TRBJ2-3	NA	TGCGCCAGCAGCTTCTCTGCAGGGAGCACAGATACGCAGTATTTT	CASSFSAGSTDTQYF
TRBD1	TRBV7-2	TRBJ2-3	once	TGTGCCAGCACCAGATCCGGGACAGAAACAGATACGCAGTATTTT	CASTRSGTETDTQYF
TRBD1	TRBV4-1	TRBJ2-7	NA	TGCGCCAGCAGCCAAGAGTGGACAGGAACCTACGAGCAGTACTTC	CASSQEWTGTYEQYF
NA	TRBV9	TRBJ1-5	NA	TGTGCCAGCAGCGTAGGCGGGGTTAGCAATCAGCCCCAGCATTTT	CASSVGGVSNQPQHF
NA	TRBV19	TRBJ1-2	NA	TGTGCCAGTAGTGTCCACACAGGGTATGGCTACACCTTC	CASSVHTGYGYTF
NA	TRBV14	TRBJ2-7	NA	TGTGCCAGCAGCTTGAGGCAGGGTCTCTCCTACGAGCAGTACTTC	CASSLRQGLSYEQYF
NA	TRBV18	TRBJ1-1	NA	TGTGCCAGCTCACTCCGACAGACTGGGACGGACACTGAAGCTTTCTTT	CASSLRQTGTDTEAFF
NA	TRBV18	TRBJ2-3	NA	TGTGCCAGCTCACCAGCAGATACGCAGTATTTT	CASSPADTQYF
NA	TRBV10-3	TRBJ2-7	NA	TGTGCCATCAGTGAGTTCAGGGTAGGGGCCCACTACGAGCAGTACTTC	CAISEFRVGAHYEQYF
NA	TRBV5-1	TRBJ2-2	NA	TGCGCCAGCAGCGAGGGACGCCAGACCGGGGAGCTGTTTTTT	CASSEGRQTGELFF
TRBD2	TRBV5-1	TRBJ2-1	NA	TGCGCCTCGGCGACTAGCGGGAACCACAATGAGCAGTTCTTC	CASATSGNHNEQFF
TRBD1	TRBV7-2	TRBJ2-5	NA	TGTGCCAGCAGCTTCGAGGGGACAGGGGGCTATGAGACCCAGTACTTC	CASSFEGTGGYETQYF
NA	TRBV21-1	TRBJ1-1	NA	TGTGCCAGCAGCAAAGCACGACCCTCCGGACTCAAAGGGGCACCTGAAGCTTTCTTT	CASSKARPSGLKGAPEAFF
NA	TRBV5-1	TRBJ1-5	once	TGCGCCAGCAGCTTGACGGAGCGCTCATCCCGTGGCAATCAGCCCCAGCATTTT	CASSLTERSSRGNQPQHF
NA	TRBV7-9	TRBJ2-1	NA	TGTGCCAGCCTGGGGCAGGGGAGCAATGAGCAGTTCTTC	CASLGQGSNEQFF
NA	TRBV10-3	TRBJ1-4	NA	TGTGCCACGACCAGGGATCTTAATGAAAAACTGTTTTTT	CATTRDLNEKLFF
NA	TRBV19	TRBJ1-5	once	TGTGCCAGTAGTAAGAGGTTGGCGGTTAGCAATCAGCCCCAGCATTTT	CASSKRLAVSNQPQHF
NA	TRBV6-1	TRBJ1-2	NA	TGTGCCAGCGGGCAGCTCTATGGCTACACCTTC	CASGQLYGYTF
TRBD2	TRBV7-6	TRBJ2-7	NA	TGTGCCAGCAGCGATAAGACTAGCGGGAAATACGAGCAGTACTTC	CASSDKTSGKYEQYF
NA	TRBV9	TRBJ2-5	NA	TGTGCCAGCAGCGTAGTACCAGGCGCCGATCGAGGGACCCAGTACTTC	CASSVVPGADRGTQYF
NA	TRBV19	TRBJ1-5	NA	TGTGCCAGTAGTAGCCGGGGACCGTCACAGCCCCAGCATTTT	CASSSRGPSQPQHF
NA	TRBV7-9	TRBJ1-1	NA	TGTGCCAGCACCGTGGGCACTGAAGCTTTCTTT	CASTVGTEAFF
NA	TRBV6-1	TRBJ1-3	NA	TGTGCCAGCAGTGAAAGGCACAGGGAGGACACCATATATTTT	CASSERHREDTIYF
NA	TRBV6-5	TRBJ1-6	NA	TGTGCCAGCTCCCTGCAGGCCACAGGGTCACCCCTCCACTTT	CASSLQATGSPLHF
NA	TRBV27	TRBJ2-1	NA	TGTGCCAGCAGTTTATTCGGGAGTAATGAGCAGTTCTTC	CASSLFGSNEQFF
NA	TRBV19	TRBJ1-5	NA	TGTGCCAGTAGTAACACCCGTGAGCAGCCCCAGCATTTT	CASSNTREQPQHF
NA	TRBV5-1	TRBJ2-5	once	TGCGCTAGCAACGGGGCAGGCCAAGAGACCCAGTACTTC	CASNGAGQETQYF
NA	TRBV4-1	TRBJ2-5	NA	TGCGCCAGCAGCCAAGGCCGCAGCCCGGCTCGGGAGACCCAGTACTTC	CASSQGRSPARETQYF
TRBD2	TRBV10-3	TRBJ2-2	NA	TGTGCCATCAGGGATATGACTAGCGGCGACACCGGGGAGCTGTTTTTT	CAIRDMTSGDTGELFF
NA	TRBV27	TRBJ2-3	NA	TGTGCCAGCAGTCGTAGGAGCACAGATACGCAGTATTTT	CASSRRSTDTQYF